The clone carrying this TCR beta chain has at least ten counts. This sample is part of a study of tumor and adjacent non-tumor tissue in lung cancer. The library came from three nested PCR rounds adapted from ARM-PCR protocols. TCRdb redid the calling of the multiplex PCR reads with MiXCR, one entry per CDR3 protein. The profile covers 100,000 to 150,000 distinct CDR3 sequences, with 60% to 70% appearing a single time and about 13% taken by the ten largest. No cell sorting was done before RNA was extracted from the tissue. The TCR originated in a young man with non-small cell lung cancer. The sequenced sample was lung tumor tissue.

This chain's CDR3 is CSAVTLSLETQYF. CDR3 nucleotide sequence: TGCAGTGCTGTGACTCTCTCGCTGGAGACCCAGTACTTC. V and J are TRBV20-1 and TRBJ2-5; D not certain. Germline V CDR1 and CDR2: DFQATT, SNEGSKA (reference sequence). The CDR3 is made up of 13 amino acids. V was pared by 5 bases and J by 5 bases, with 15 bases between.